This entry lists 30 T cell receptor beta chains sequenced from one sample in a study of T cells after yellow fever vaccination. TCRdb passed the 5' RACE reads through MiXCR, listing each CDR3 protein once. The sample carries over 300,000 distinct CDR3 sequences, 6.8% recorded once. The sequencing used PBMCs, collected about 41 days after the first yellow fever vaccination. These receptors originate from a young man who received the YFV17D yellow fever vaccine.

This clonotype was seen only a few times. V usage is TRBV5-8 and J usage is TRBJ2-2; the D is unclear. V lost 7 bases and J 6 bases, leaving 13 bases between the germline ends. Per germline, CDR1 SGHTS and CDR2 YDEGEE. There are 13 residues in the CDR3. CDR3 in amino acids: CASSYLGSGELFF. The CDR3 DNA reads as TGTGCCAGCTCGTACTTGGGATCCGGGGAGCTGTTTTTT.

At least ten counts were recorded for this clonotype. The rearrangement uses TRBV5-1 and TRBJ2-7, with 7 positions matching TRBD1. The CDR3 has 14 residues. Trimming took 3 bases from V and 5 from J; bases not matched to a gene: 8. The germline V gene has CDR1 SGHRS and CDR2 YFSETQ. CDR3 residues: CASSSQTGRDEQYF. CDR3 bases: TGCGCCAGCAGCTCCCAGACAGGGCGCGACGAGCAGTACTTC.

This clonotype was seen repeatedly, ten times or more. The rearrangement links TRBV6-4 to TRBJ1-6; D not certain. Trimming stripped 2 bases from V and 4 bases from J, with 6 bases between. The germline V gene encodes CDR1 MRHNA and CDR2 SNTAGT. This CDR3 has 14 residues. DNA of the CDR3: TGTGCCAGCAGTGACAACGGGTATAATTCACCCCTCCACTTT. This sequence encodes CASSDNGYNSPLHF.

The sample holds a few counts of this clonotype. The chain has TRBV7-6 and TRBJ1-6, with a weak D call TRBD1 (5 bases). Trimming shortened V by 5 bases and J by 11 bases, and 22 bases separated the two germline ends. Germline V gene data show CDR1 as SGHVS and CDR2 as FNYEAQ. The CDR3 is made up of 16 amino acids. The chain's CDR3 is CASSLYPKGREPPLHF. The DNA of the CDR3 is TGTGCCAGCAGCCTATATCCTAAGGGACGCGAGCCACCCCTCCACTTT.

This chain links TRBV18 with TRBJ2-7; 9 bases match TRBD1. This CDR3 comprises 14 residues. The germline CDR1 and CDR2 sequences are KGHSH and LQKENI. Unmatched junction bases numbered 5, after V lost 5 bases and J lost 3 bases. The CDR3, as DNA: TGTGCCAGCTCATCCGGGACAGGGCACTACGAGCAGTACGTC. Translating it yields CASSSGTGHYEQYV.

This clonotype was seen only a few times. This sequence joins TRBV6-5 and TRBJ1-1, with D possibly being TRBD1 (5 bases). The germline V gene encodes CDR1 MNHEY and CDR2 SVGAGI. This CDR3 spans 16 amino acids. Between the trimmed V and J ends, which lost 2 bases and 3 bases, there was a span of 16 bases. The CDR3 sequence is CASSYLSGGSYTEAFF. DNA of the CDR3: TGTGCCAGCAGTTACCTTTCTGGGGGTTCTTACACTGAAGCTTTCTTT.

This clonotype was detected a few times. The chain joins TRBV4-1 to TRBJ1-5; D gene uncertain. CDR1 and CDR2 (germline): MGHRA, YSYEKL. The CDR3 totals 15 residues. Trimming took off 1 base at V and 0 bases at J, with 7 bases between the two ends. The CDR3 region is CASSQVEGSNQPQHF. CDR3 DNA: TGCGCCAGCAGCCAAGTGGAGGGTAGCAATCAGCCCCAGCATTTT.

Only a few counts were recorded for this clonotype. V gene TRBV7-9 combines with J gene TRBJ2-2; D is unclear. The germline V gene encodes CDR1 SEHNR and CDR2 FQNEAQ (reference sequence). This CDR3 spans 17 amino acids. Trimming removed 0 bases from V and 6 bases from J, with 17 bases in between. In DNA, the CDR3 is TGTGCCAGCAGCTTAGCGCTCGGGCAGCGTTCCTCCGGGGAGCTGTTTTTT. It yields the protein CASSLALGQRSSGELFF.

This clonotype was detected only a few times. V is TRBV28 and J is TRBJ2-2, with D hard to call. V was pared by 3 bases and J by 1 base, with 15 bases between. The germline V gene has CDR1 MDHEN and CDR2 SYDVKM. The CDR3 runs 17 residues. The CDR3 sequence: CASSFPPRPRNTGELFF. CDR3 nucleotides: TGTGCCAGCAGTTTCCCCCCCCGGCCCCGGAACACCGGGGAGCTGTTTTTT. The full variable domain, completed using reference TRBV28 and TRBJ2-2, is DVKVTQSSRYLVKRTGEKVFLECVQDMDHENMFWYRQDPGLGLRLIYFSYDVKMKEKGDIPEGYSVSREKKERFSLILESASTNQTSMYLCASSFPPRPRNTGELFFGEGSRLTVL.

This clonotype was counted a few times. This chain uses TRBV6-5 with TRBJ2-3; D is unresolved. The V gene's germline CDR1 is MNHEY and CDR2 SVGAGI. V was cut by 0 bases and J by 1 base, with 8 bases left in between. The CDR3 consists of 15 residues. CDR3 in DNA: TGTGCCAGCAGTTACTCGGGTTTGGGCACAGATACGCAGTATTTT. This gives the protein CASSYSGLGTDTQYF.

The chain couples TRBV7-6 to TRBJ2-3; tentatively, D is TRBD2 (6 bases). Between the trimmed V and J ends, which lost 7 bases and 4 bases, there was a span of 9 bases. This CDR3 has 12 amino acids. The germline gives CDR1 SGHVS, CDR2 FNYEAQ. CDR3 loop: CASTTGADTQYF. The CDR3 DNA is TGTGCCAGCACCACGGGGGCAGATACGCAGTATTTT.

This clonotype was seen many times. The chain has TRBV3-1 and TRBJ1-3; no firm D call. The V gene's germline CDR1 is LGHDT and CDR2 YNNKEL (reference sequence). The V and J ends lost 1 base and 5 bases respectively, with 9 bases between them. This CDR3 contains 14 residues. CDR3 in amino acids: CASSQGSHRNTIYF. The CDR3 nucleotides read TGTGCCAGCAGCCAAGGGTCCCACCGAAACACCATATATTTT.

The chain couples TRBV5-4 to TRBJ2-2; D is possibly TRBD2 (5 bases). CDR3 length equals 15 residues. V lost 4 bases, J lost 4 bases, and 14 bases lay in between. The germline CDR1 and CDR2 sequences are SGHNT and YYREEE (reference sequence). In nucleotides, the CDR3 is TGTGCCAGCAGCCGTTGGGAGCGATCCACCGGGGAGCTGTTTTTT. Translated: CASSRWERSTGELFF.

This chain joins TRBV28 and TRBJ1-1; possibly TRBD1 for D (5 bases). The CDR3 is 16 residues long. In germline, CDR1 is MDHEN, CDR2 SYDVKM. The V and J ends lost 4 bases and 1 base respectively, with 16 bases between them. The CDR3 spells CASSSPQGSRNTEAFF. DNA for the CDR3: TGTGCCAGCAGTTCCCCCCAGGGATCTCGGAACACTGAAGCTTTCTTT.

This clonotype was found a few times. The chain combines TRBV20-1 with TRBJ2-7; TRBD1 aligns across 8 bases. The CDR3 is 15 amino acids. Losses at the gene ends were 6 bases for V and 1 base for J; bases not matched to a gene: 11. Germline V lookup: CDR1 DFQATT, CDR2 SNEGSKA (reference sequence). CDR3 residues: CSAPQLGQGSYEQYV. Written as DNA, the CDR3 is TGCAGTGCGCCCCAGCTTGGACAGGGTTCCTACGAGCAGTACGTC.

V and J are TRBV10-3 and TRBJ2-1; D might be TRBD2 (5 bases). CDR3 size: 13 residues. Germline V CDR1 and CDR2: ENHRY, SYGVKD. The V end was cut by 7 bases, the J end by 7 bases, with 14 bases between. The CDR3 DNA is TGTGCCATCAAGCCGAAACTAGGGAATGAGCAGTTCTTC. Translation gives CAIKPKLGNEQFF.

This clonotype occurred a few times. This rearrangement joins TRBV12-3 or TRBV12-4 to TRBJ1-1; D is possibly TRBD1 (5 bases). The CDR3 length is 17 residues. V shed 6 bases and J shed 2 bases, with 22 bases lying between them. CDR3 sequence: CASSRNRQYSINTEAFF. Written as DNA, the CDR3 is TGTGCCAGCAGCCGGAATCGACAGTACTCCATAAACACTGAAGCTTTCTTT.

V usage is TRBV6-2 or TRBV6-3 and J usage is TRBJ1-2, with D tentatively TRBD1 (6 bases). CDR1 MNHEY and CDR2 SVGEGT come from the germline V gene. The V end was cut by 1 base, the J end by 4 bases, with 13 bases between. The CDR3 spans 15 residues. In nucleotides, the CDR3 is TGTGCCAGCAGTTACTTGCCGGGACAAGTCTATGGCTACACCTTC. Its translation: CASSYLPGQVYGYTF.

Ten or more counts support this clonotype. V usage is TRBV20-1 and J usage is TRBJ1-2; D uncertain. V gave up 0 bases and J gave up 12 bases, with 11 bases separating them. CDR1 DFQATT and CDR2 SNEGSKA come from the germline V gene (reference sequence). The CDR3 spans 11 residues. The chain's CDR3 is CSARDPPRNTF. In nucleotides, the CDR3 is TGCAGTGCTAGAGATCCACCTCGAAACACCTTC.

The chain carries TRBV5-1 and TRBJ2-1; tentatively, D is TRBD2 (6 bases). V lost 0 bases, J lost 8 bases, and 12 bases lay in between. Looked up from germline, CDR1 is SGHRS and CDR2 is YFSETQ. This CDR3 has 14 amino acids. CDR3 bases: TGCGCCAGCAGCTTGGGCGGGGTGTTGGATGAGCAGTTCTTC. Translation gives CASSLGGVLDEQFF.

The chain carries TRBV5-6 and TRBJ1-2; 8 bases fit TRBD1. Germline CDR1 SGHDT, CDR2 YYEEEE. The CDR3 runs 13 residues. After removal of 1 base from V and 7 bases from J, the junction contained 3 bases not matched to a gene. In DNA, the CDR3 is TGTGCCAGCAGCTTGCCAGGGGGCTCTGGCTACACCTTC. Translated, it gives CASSLPGGSGYTF.

The rearrangement joins TRBV7-9 to TRBJ2-3; D is perhaps TRBD1 or TRBD2 (6 bases each). The CDR3 runs to 15 residues. The germline V gene encodes CDR1 SEHNR and CDR2 FQNEAQ (reference sequence). V dropped 5 bases and J dropped 2 bases, with 14 bases sitting between them. CDR3 DNA: TGTGCCAGCAGCCGTTGGGGGGCTGACACAGATACGCAGTATTTT. Protein product: CASSRWGADTDTQYF.

This clonotype was recorded a few times. This chain uses TRBV24-1 with TRBJ2-1; TRBD1 matches at 9 bases. V lost 8 bases, J lost 3 bases, and 1 base stayed unmatched. The CDR3 loop spans 13 amino acids. The V gene's germline CDR1 is KGHDR and CDR2 SFDVKD. CDR3 sequence (DNA): TGTGCCACCAAGGGACAGGGCTACAATGAGCAGTTCTTC. Its protein is CATKGQGYNEQFF.

In its sample, this clonotype was seen a few times. The rearrangement links TRBV10-3 to TRBJ2-5; 10 bases match TRBD2. Germline loops: CDR1 ENHRY, CDR2 SYGVKD. This CDR3 is built from 15 residues. Losses at the gene ends were 2 bases for V and 5 bases for J; bases not matched to a gene: 5. The CDR3 bases are TGTGCCATCAGTGAGCCGGGACTAGCGTTGGAGACCCAGTACTTC. It translates to CAISEPGLALETQYF.

This clonotype occurred a few times. The J gene is TRBJ2-3, the V gene TRBV25-1; a weak D match, TRBD1 (6 bases). Trimming pared 6 bases from V and 0 bases from J, leaving 13 bases between. Looked up from germline, CDR1 is MGHDK and CDR2 is SYGVNS. CDR3 length equals 15 residues. Here the CDR3 reads CASRPQGTSTDTQYF. The CDR3 bases are TGTGCCAGCAGGCCCCAGGGGACAAGCACAGATACGCAGTATTTT. Supplemented by reference TRBV25-1 and TRBJ2-3, the full variable domain reads EADIYQTPRYLVIGTGKKITLECSQTMGHDKMYWYQQDPGMELHLIHYSYGVNSTEKGDLSSESTVSRIRTEHFPLTLESARPSHTSQYLCASRPQGTSTDTQYFGPGTRLTVL.

This clonotype was observed at least ten times. The chain joins TRBV28 to TRBJ2-6; D gene ambiguous. V shed 4 bases and J shed 2 bases, with 9 bases lying between them. Germline loops: CDR1 MDHEN, CDR2 SYDVKM. The CDR3 loop spans 15 amino acids. CDR3 loop: CASSSHDTGANVLTF. CDR3 nucleotides: TGTGCCAGCAGTTCACACGATACTGGGGCCAACGTCCTGACTTTC. Based on the CDR3 plus reference TRBV28 and TRBJ2-6, the full variable domain is DVKVTQSSRYLVKRTGEKVFLECVQDMDHENMFWYRQDPGLGLRLIYFSYDVKMKEKGDIPEGYSVSREKKERFSLILESASTNQTSMYLCASSSHDTGANVLTFGAGSRLTVL.

The J gene is TRBJ1-1, the V gene TRBV20-1, with TRBD1 identical over 10 bases. Germline assignment: CDR1 DFQATT and CDR2 SNEGSKA (reference sequence). The CDR3 runs 12 residues. V trimming: 4 bases; J trimming: 12 bases; junction bases outside the gene matches: 8. The CDR3 here is CSAKHRDRGPFF. The DNA of the CDR3 is TGCAGTGCTAAACACCGGGACAGGGGTCCTTTCTTT.

The chain uses TRBV6-1 and TRBJ2-7; a possible D gene is TRBD2 (7 bases). Trimming left V 10 bases short and J 3 bases short, with 25 bases between. The CDR3 is 16 residues long. The germline CDR1 and CDR2 sequences are MNHNS and SASEGT. CDR3 nucleotides: TGTGCCACCACTAAAGAGGGGGGGGCCGCAAACTACGAGCAGTACTTC. This sequence encodes CATTKEGGAANYEQYF.

This rearrangement joins TRBV20-1 to TRBJ1-1; 7 bases map to TRBD1. Germline V lookup: CDR1 DFQATT, CDR2 SNEGSKA (reference sequence). V was clipped by 1 base and J by 1 base; unmatched bases: 3. The CDR3 spans 14 residues. The CDR3 sequence is CSARVAGGNTEAFF. The CDR3 DNA reads as TGCAGTGCTAGAGTGGCAGGGGGGAACACTGAAGCTTTCTTT.

The CDR3 sequence is CSVVGRLRQETQYF. For the CDR3, the DNA is TGCAGCGTTGTGGGTCGACTCAGGCAAGAGACCCAGTACTTC. This chain links TRBV29-1 with TRBJ2-5; D remains ambiguous. This CDR3 has 14 amino acids. CDR1 is SQVTM, CDR2 ANQGSEA, per germline. The ends were cut back, 4 bases at V and 2 bases at J, with 14 bases in the middle.